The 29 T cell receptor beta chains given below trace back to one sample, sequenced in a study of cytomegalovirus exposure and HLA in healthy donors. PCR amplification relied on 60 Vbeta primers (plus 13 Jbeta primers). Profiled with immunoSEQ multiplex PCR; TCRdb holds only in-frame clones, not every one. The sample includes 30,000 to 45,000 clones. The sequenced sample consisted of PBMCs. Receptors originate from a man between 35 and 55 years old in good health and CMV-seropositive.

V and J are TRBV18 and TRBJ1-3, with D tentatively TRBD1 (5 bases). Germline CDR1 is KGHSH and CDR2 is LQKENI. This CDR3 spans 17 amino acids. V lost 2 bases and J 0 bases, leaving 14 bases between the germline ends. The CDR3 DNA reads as TGTGCCAGCTCACCATCGGACATTCCCTTCTCTGGAAACACCATATATTTT. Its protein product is CASSPSDIPFSGNTIYF.

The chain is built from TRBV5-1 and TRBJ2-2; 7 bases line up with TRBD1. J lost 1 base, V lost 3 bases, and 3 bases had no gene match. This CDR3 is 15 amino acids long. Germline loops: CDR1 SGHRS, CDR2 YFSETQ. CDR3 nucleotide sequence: TGCGCCAGCAGCTCGCGACAGGGGAACACCGGGGAGCTGTTTTTT. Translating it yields CASSSRQGNTGELFF.

The chain's CDR3 is CASRPTGGVGTGELFF. DNA for the CDR3: TGTGCCAGCAGACCAACAGGGGGCGTGGGCACCGGGGAGCTGTTTTTT. J is TRBJ2-2 and V is TRBV27, with 9 bases that match TRBD1. Germline assignment: CDR1 MNHEY and CDR2 SMNVEV (reference sequence). The CDR3 covers 16 residues. V lost 6 bases, J lost 4 bases, and 9 bases stayed unmatched.

In nucleotides, the CDR3 is TGTGCCAGCAGAGCGGGAGTGGTGGGGGAGCTGTTTTTT. Its protein product is CASRAGVVGELFF. The chain employs TRBV2 and TRBJ2-2; 8 positions agree with TRBD2. The CDR3 totals 13 residues. Germline-derived CDR1 and CDR2 are SNHLY and FYNNEI. Unmatched junction bases numbered 5, after V lost 6 bases and J lost 8 bases.

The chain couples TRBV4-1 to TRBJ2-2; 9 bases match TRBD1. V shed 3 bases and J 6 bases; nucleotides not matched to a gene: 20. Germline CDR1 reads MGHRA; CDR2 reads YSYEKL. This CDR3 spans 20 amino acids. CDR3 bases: TGCGCCAGCAGCCACCCCCGGGACAGGGAAGGTTGGTGGGTGGCCGGGGAGCTGTTTTTT. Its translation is CASSHPRDREGWWVAGELFF.

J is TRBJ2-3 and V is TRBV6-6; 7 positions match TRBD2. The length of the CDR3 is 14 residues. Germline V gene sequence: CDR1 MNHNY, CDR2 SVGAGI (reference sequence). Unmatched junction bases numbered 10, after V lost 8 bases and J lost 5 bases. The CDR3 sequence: CASQNAGAGDTQYF. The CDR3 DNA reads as TGTGCCAGCCAAAATGCGGGAGCTGGAGATACGCAGTATTTT.

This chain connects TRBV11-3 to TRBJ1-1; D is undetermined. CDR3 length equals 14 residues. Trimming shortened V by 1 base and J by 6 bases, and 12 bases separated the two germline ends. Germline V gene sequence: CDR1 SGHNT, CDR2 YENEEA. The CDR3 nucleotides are TGTGCCAGCAGCTTAGCTCCGGGGTGGGCTGAAGCTTTCTTT. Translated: CASSLAPGWAEAFF.

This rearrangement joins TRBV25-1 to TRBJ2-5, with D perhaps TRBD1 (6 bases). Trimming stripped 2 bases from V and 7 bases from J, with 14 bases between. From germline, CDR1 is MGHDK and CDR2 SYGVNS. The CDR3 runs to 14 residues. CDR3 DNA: TGTGCCAGCAGTGAAGTTGGGGGCGGCGGGACCCAGTACTTC. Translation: CASSEVGGGGTQYF. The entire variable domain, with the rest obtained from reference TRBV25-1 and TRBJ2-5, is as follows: EADIYQTPRYLVIGTGKKITLECSQTMGHDKMYWYQQDPGMELHLIHYSYGVNSTEKGDLSSESTVSRIRTEHFPLTLESARPSHTSQYLCASSEVGGGGTQYFGPGTRLLVL.

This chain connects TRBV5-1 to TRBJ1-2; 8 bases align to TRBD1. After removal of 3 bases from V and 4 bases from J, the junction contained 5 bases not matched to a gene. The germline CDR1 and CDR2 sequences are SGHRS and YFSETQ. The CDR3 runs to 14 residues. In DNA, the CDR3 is TGCGCCAGCAGCTCCAGGGGGCTAGGCTATGGCTACACCTTC. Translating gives CASSSRGLGYGYTF.

The CDR3 bases are TGTGCCAGCAGCCCAGGCGGTAGCGGGACAACCTACGAGCAGTACTTC. It translates to CASSPGGSGTTYEQYF. V is TRBV5-4 and J is TRBJ2-5, with 8 nucleotides matching TRBD2. The end of the DNA is better explained by TRBJ2-7, so the J call may be wrong. The germline V gene encodes CDR1 SGHNT and CDR2 YYREEE (reference sequence). The CDR3 has 16 residues.

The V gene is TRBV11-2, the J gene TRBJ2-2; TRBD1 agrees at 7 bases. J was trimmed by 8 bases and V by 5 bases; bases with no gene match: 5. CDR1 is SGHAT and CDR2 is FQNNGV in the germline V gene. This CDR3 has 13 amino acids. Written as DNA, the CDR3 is TGTGCCAGCAGCCAGGGGGTTGTTGGGGAGCTGTTTTTT. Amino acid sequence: CASSQGVVGELFF.

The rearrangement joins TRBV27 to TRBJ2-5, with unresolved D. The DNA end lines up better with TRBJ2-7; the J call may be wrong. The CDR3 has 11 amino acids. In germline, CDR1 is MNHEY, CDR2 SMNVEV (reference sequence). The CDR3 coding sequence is TGTGCCAGCAGTTACTCTTACGAGCAGTACTTC. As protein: CASSYSYEQYF.

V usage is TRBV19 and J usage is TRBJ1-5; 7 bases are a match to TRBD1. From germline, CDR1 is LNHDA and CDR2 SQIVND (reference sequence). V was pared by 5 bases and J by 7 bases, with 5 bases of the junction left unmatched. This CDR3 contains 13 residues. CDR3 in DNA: TGTGCCAGTAGTCCCGACAGGGAGCAGCCCCAGCATTTT. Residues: CASSPDREQPQHF.

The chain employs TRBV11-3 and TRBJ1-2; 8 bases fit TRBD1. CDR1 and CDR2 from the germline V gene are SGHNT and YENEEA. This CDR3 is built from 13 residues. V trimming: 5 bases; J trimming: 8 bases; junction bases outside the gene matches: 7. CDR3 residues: CASSPTGAVGYTF. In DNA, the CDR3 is TGTGCCAGCAGCCCGACAGGGGCGGTAGGCTACACCTTC.

DNA of the CDR3: TGTGCCAGCAGTCCCCAACAGGGCTCCTACGAGCAGTACTTC. This gives the protein CASSPQQGSYEQYF. The chain links TRBV6-5 to TRBJ2-5, with D tentatively TRBD1 (6 bases). The end of the DNA fits TRBJ2-7 better, so the J call may be wrong. This CDR3 is 14 amino acids long. Germline V gene data show CDR1 as MNHEY and CDR2 as SVGAGI.

CDR3 in amino acids: CASSDEGRVREKLFF. The CDR3 nucleotides read TGTGCCAGCAGTGACGAGGGGAGGGTAAGGGAAAAACTGTTTTTT. V usage is TRBV2 and J usage is TRBJ1-4; the D gene is possibly TRBD1 (5 bases). In germline, CDR1 is SNHLY, CDR2 FYNNEI. The CDR3 extends over 15 amino acids. Trimming removed 3 bases from V and 8 bases from J, with 16 bases in between.

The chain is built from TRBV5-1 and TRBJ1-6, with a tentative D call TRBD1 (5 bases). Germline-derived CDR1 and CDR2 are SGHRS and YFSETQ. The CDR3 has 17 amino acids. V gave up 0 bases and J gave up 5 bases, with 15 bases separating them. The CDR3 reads CASSLDGGAQNNSPLHF. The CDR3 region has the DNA TGCGCCAGCAGCTTGGATGGAGGGGCCCAAAATAATTCACCCCTCCACTTT. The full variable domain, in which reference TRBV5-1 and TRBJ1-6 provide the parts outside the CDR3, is KAGVTQTPRYLIKTRGQQVTLSCSPISGHRSVSWYQQTPGQGLQFLFEYFSETQRNKGNFPGRFSGRQFSNSRSEMNVSTLELGDSALYLCASSLDGGAQNNSPLHFGNGTRLTVT.

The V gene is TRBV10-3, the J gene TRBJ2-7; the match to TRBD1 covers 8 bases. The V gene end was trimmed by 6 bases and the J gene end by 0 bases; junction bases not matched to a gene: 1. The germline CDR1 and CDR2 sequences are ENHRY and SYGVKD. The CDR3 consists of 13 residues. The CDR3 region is CAISGQGSYEQYF. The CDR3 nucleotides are TGTGCCATCAGCGGACAGGGCTCCTACGAGCAGTACTTC.

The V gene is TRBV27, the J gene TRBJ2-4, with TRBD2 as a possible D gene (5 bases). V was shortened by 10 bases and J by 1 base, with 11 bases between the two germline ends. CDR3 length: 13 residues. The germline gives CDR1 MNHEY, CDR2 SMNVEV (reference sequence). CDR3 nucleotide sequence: TGTGCCACCCGGGAAAGGGCCAAAAACATTCAGTACTTC. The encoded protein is CATRERAKNIQYF.

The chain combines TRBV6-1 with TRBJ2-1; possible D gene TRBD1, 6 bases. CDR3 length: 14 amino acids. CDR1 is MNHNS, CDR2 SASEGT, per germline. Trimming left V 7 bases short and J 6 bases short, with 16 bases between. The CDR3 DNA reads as TGTGCCAGCACCACGACAGGTCTAGGCAATGAGCAGTTCTTC. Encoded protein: CASTTTGLGNEQFF.

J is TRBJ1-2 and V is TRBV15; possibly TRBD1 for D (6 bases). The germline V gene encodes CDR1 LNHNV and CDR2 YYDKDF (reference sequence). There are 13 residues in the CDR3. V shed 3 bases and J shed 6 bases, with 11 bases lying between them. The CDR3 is CATSRGHGDGYTF. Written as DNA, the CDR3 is TGTGCCACCAGCAGGGGACATGGAGATGGCTACACCTTC.

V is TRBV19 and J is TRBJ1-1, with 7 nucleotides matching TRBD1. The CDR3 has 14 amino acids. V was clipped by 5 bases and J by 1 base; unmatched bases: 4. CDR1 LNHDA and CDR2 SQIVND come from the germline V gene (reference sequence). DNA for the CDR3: TGTGCCAGTAGTTCGCGACAGGGGAACACTGAAGCTTTCTTT. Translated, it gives CASSSRQGNTEAFF.

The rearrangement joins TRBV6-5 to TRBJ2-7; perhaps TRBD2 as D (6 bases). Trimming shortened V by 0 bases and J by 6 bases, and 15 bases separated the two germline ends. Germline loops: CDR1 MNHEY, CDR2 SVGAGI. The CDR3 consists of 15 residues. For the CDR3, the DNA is TGTGCCAGCAGTTACTCGACCGGGGGTCTCTCCGAGCAGTACTTC. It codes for CASSYSTGGLSEQYF.

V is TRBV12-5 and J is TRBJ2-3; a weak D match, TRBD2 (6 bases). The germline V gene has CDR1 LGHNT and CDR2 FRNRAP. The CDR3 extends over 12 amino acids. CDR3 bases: TGTGCAACCCTGGGGGGTACAGATACGCAGTATTTT. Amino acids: CATLGGTDTQYF. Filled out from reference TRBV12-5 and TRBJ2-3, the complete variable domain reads DARVTQTPRHKVTEMGQEVTMRCQPILGHNTVFWYRQTMMQGLELLAYFRNRAPLDDSGMPKDRFSAEMPDATLATLKIQPSEPRDSAVYFCATLGGTDTQYFGPGTRLTVL.

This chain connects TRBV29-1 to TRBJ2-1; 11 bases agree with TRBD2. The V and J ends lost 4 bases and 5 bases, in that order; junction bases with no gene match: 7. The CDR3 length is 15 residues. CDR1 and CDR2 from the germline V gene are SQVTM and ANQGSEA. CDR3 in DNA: TGCAGCGTTGTAGCGGGAGGGAATAACCACAATGAGCAGTTCTTC. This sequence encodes CSVVAGGNNHNEQFF.

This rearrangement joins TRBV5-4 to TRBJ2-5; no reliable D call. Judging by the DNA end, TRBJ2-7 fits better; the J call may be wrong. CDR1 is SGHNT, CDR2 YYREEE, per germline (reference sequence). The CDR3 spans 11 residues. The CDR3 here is CASSLLDEQYF. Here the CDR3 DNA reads TGTGCCAGCAGCTTGCTAGACGAGCAGTACTTC.

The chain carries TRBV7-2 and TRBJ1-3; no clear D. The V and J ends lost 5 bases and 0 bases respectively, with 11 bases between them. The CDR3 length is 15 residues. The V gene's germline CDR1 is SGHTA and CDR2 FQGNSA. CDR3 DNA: TGTGCCAGCAGCCCCGCACAGAGCTCTGGAAACACCATATATTTT. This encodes CASSPAQSSGNTIYF.

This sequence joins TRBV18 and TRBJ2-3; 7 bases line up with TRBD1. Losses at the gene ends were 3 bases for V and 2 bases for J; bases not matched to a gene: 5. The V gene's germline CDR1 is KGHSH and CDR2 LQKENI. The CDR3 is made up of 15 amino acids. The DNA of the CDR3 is TGTGCCAGCTCACCGGGACAGACAAACACAGATACGCAGTATTTT. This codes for CASSPGQTNTDTQYF.

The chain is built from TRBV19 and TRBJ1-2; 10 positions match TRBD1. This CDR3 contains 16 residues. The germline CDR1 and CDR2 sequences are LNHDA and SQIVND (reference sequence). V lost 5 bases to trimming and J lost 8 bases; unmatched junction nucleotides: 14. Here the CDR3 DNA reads TGTGCCAGTAGTCCACCTTCCTCGGGACAGGGGAAAGGCTACACCTTC. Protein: CASSPPSSGQGKGYTF.